This T cell receptor beta chain stems from a study of blood T cell dynamics during melanoma immunotherapy. DNA loading was fixed at 350 ng for all bulk PBMC samples. Some clones are missing from TCRdb's copy, which holds only in-frame ones; the method was immunoSEQ multiplex PCR. The table has tens of thousands of clones, roughly 87% seen once. This clone was found a few times. Time point: pre-treatment baseline. Blood was drawn before treatment and at week 3 after checkpoint blockade. The CDR3 covers 18 residues. V gene TRBV21-1 combines with J gene TRBJ2-2; TRBD2, the D gene given by the table, was not confirmed from the DNA. TRBV21-1 is a listed pseudogene. The sequence was obtained from a human donor with melanoma. The sequencing here drew on blood, taken from a patient treated with checkpoint blockade. The CDR3 region is CASSRPIPGLAGQGELFF. The CDR3 DNA sequence: TGTGCCAGCAGCAGACCTATACCGGGACTAGCGGGTCAGGGGGAGCTGTTTTTT.